This is a list of T cell receptor beta chains from one sample in a study of identical twins. TCRdb fed the 5' RACE reads into MiXCR, producing one record per CDR3 protein. This sample has 520,000 or so distinct CDR3 sequences, with around 20% found just once. The data also belong to a second study, concerning T cells expressing NK-cell markers.

Sample: CD4+ T cells sorted from blood. The source of these receptors is a woman aged 18-29 years in good health. Each CDR3 is given with its conserved first and last residue. The D gene is left open where the match is weak. Size values are once, few and many counts, or a class for expanded clones, and some rows have none.

TRBJ2-3 | NA | TRBV11-1 | NA | TGTGCCAGCTCTGACCCTTCAGATACGCAGTATTTT | CASSDPSDTQYF
TRBJ2-7 | TRBD2 | TRBV20-1 | few | TGCAGTGCTAGGGGTGGGAGGGCCTTTTACGAGCAGTACTTC | CSARGGRAFYEQYF
TRBJ2-3 | NA | TRBV2 | NA | TGTGCCAGCAGTGAGACCGTAGATACGCAGTATTTT | CASSETVDTQYF
TRBJ1-2 | NA | TRBV7-9 | NA | TGTGCCAGCAGCCTCCGGGACCGTCATGGCTACACCTTC | CASSLRDRHGYTF
TRBJ2-1 | TRBD2 | TRBV13 | NA | TGTGCCAGCAGCTTAGCGGGGAGGGTGAACAATGAGCAGTTCTTC | CASSLAGRVNNEQFF
TRBJ2-1 | NA | TRBV20-1 | NA | TGCAGTGCTGGTAGTACTAAATACAATGAGCAGTTCTTC | CSAGSTKYNEQFF
TRBJ2-3 | TRBD2 | TRBV14 | NA | TGTGCCAGCAGCCAATTGCGGGAGAGCACAGATACGCAGTATTTT | CASSQLRESTDTQYF
TRBJ1-4 | NA | TRBV5-6 | NA | TGTGCCAGCAGCTTGAGAGGGCACTCGAGTGAAAAACTTTTTTTT | CASSLRGHSSEKLFF
TRBJ1-1 | NA | TRBV5-5 | NA | TGTGCCAGCAGCAAAGACAGCCGCGGGGACACTGAAGCTTTCTTT | CASSKDSRGDTEAFF
TRBJ2-5 | TRBD2 | TRBV7-2 | NA | TGTGCCAGCAGCTACGGAGTGGGCGGGAGGAGCGAGACCCAGTACTTC | CASSYGVGGRSETQYF
TRBJ1-2 | NA | TRBV5-6 | NA | TGTGCCAGCAGCTTTTCAACGATTGGTGGCTACACCTTC | CASSFSTIGGYTF
TRBJ2-5 | TRBD1 | TRBV5-1 | NA | TGCGCCAGCAGCTTCGGGACAGCCTCCCAAGAGACCCAGTACTTC | CASSFGTASQETQYF
TRBJ2-2 | NA | TRBV4-3 | NA | TGCGCCAGCAGCCAAGACGAGACTACCCCCTTATGGGGCACCGGGGAGCTGTTTTTT | CASSQDETTPLWGTGELFF
TRBJ1-1 | NA | TRBV19 | NA | TGTGCCAGTAGTATAACGGGGTTTATAGAAGCTTTCTTT | CASSITGFIEAFF
TRBJ1-4 | NA | TRBV20-1 | few | TGCAGTGCCACTCTGTCAGGTGAAAAACTGTTTTTT | CSATLSGEKLFF
TRBJ2-3 | NA | TRBV3-1 | NA | TGTGCCAGCAAGCCTCAGCCTAGCACAGATACGCAGTATTTT | CASKPQPSTDTQYF
TRBJ2-7 | NA | TRBV25-1 | many | TGTGCCAGCACCGGAACAGGGGGGGGCTACGAGCAGTACTTC | CASTGTGGGYEQYF
TRBJ2-1 | TRBD2 | TRBV12-3/TRBV12-4 | NA | TGTGCCAGCAGACCACTCTCGGGACTAGCGGGGGGGGCTTACAATGAGCAGTTCTTC | CASRPLSGLAGGAYNEQFF
TRBJ2-2 | TRBD2 | TRBV20-1 | few | TGCAGTGCTAGAGTTTTAGCTAGCGGGGGGGCTGGCACCGGGGAGCTGTTTTTT | CSARVLASGGAGTGELFF